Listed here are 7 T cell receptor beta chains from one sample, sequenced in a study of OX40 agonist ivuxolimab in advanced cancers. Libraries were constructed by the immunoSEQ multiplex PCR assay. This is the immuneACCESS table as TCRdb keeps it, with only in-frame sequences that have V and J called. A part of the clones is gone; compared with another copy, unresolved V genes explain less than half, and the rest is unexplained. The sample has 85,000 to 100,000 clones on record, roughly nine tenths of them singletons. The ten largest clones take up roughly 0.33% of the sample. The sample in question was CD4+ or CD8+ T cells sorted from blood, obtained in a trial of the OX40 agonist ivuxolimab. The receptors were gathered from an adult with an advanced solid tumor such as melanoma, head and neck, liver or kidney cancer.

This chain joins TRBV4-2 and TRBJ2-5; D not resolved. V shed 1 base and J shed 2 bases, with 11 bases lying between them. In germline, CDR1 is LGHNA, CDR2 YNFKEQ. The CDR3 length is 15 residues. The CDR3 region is CASSQVSTVQETQYF. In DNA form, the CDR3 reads TGTGCCAGCAGCCAAGTTAGCACAGTACAAGAGACCCAGTACTTC.

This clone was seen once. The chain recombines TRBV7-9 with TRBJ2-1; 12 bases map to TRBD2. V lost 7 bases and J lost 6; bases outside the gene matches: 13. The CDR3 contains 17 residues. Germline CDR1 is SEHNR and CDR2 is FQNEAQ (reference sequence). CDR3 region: CASTDTLAGGSVNEQFF. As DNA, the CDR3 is TGTGCCAGCACCGATACACTAGCGGGAGGTTCGGTCAATGAGCAGTTCTTC.

The CDR3 is CASSLEGTGEAFF. The CDR3 DNA reads as TGTGCCAGCAGCTTAGAAGGGACAGGGGAAGCTTTCTTT. The J gene is TRBJ1-1, the V gene TRBV7-2; 9 bases line up with TRBD1. Trimming cost V 1 base and J 8 bases; bases outside gene matches: 2. This CDR3 comprises 13 residues. Germline V gene sequence: CDR1 SGHTA, CDR2 FQGNSA.

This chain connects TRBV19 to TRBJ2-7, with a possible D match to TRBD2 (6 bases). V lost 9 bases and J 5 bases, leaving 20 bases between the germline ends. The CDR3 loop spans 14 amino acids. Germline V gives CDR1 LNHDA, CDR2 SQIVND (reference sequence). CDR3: CASRKGGKGDEQYF. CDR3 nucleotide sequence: TGTGCCAGCCGAAAGGGCGGGAAAGGAGACGAGCAGTACTTC.

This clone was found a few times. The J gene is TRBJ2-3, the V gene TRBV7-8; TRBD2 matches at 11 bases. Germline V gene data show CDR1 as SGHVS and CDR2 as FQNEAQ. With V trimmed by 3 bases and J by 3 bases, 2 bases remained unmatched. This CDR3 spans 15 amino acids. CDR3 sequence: CASSLRLAGTDTQYF. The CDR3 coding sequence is TGTGCCAGCAGCTTGCGACTAGCGGGAACAGATACGCAGTATTTT.

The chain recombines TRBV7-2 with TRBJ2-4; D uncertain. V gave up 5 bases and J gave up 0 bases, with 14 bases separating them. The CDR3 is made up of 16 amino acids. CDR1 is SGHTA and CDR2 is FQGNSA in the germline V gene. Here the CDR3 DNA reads TGTGCCAGCAGCCCTCACCCACTTCTAGCCAAAAACATTCAGTACTTC. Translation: CASSPHPLLAKNIQYF.

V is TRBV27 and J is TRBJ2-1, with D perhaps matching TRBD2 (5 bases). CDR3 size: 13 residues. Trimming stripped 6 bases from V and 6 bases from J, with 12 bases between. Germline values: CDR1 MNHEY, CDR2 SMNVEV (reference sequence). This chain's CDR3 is CASRPSGSNEQFF. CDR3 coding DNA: TGTGCCAGCAGACCGAGTGGGAGCAATGAGCAGTTCTTC.